This TCR beta chain is drawn from a study of spatial heterogeneity in lung cancer. Across the whole study: Sequence detection consistently recorded a greater number of beta-chain than alpha-chain sequences.

The time point is: blood at routine non-recurrence follow-up after resection. Unique molecular identifiers, one per molecule, were present on every TCR cDNA molecule. TCRdb ran MiXCR on the 5' RACE reads and lists one entry per CDR3 protein. The sample yields about 43,000 distinct CDR3 sequences, 20% to 25% seen once. With 1 base removed from V and 4 bases from J, the gap between germline ends came to 17 bases. The CDR3 contains 15 residues. Germline V lookup: CDR1 GTSNPN, CDR2 SVGIG (reference sequence). The source material was PBMCs, sampled at follow-up. The chain is built from TRBV30 and TRBJ2-7; no clear D gene. This receptor was obtained from a female donor with early-stage non-small cell lung cancer. Here the CDR3 DNA reads TGTGCCTGGAGTGCACCCCGAGTGAACTATTACGAGCAGTACTTC. Encoded protein: CAWSAPRVNYYEQYF.